The source of this TCR beta chain is a study of blood T cell repertoires in COVID-19. Study overall: Researchers got acute and convalescent COVID-19 samples from the United States, Italy and Spain.

Each participant's cohort was designated according to participant-reported clinical history. Germline loops: CDR1 SQVTM, CDR2 ANQGSEA. The CDR3 is 14 residues long. V lost 0 bases and J 5 bases, leaving 10 bases between the germline ends. Assay: immunoSEQ multiplex PCR; the TCRdb copy retains only in-frame clones and omits some. Seen here are around 150,000 clones, over 70% observed once, and the top ten hold around 10%. This clone is a singleton in its sample. The chain couples TRBV29-1 to TRBJ2-2; tentative D call: TRBD1 (5 bases). The sample taken for sequencing was PBMCs or T cells enriched from blood (not recorded which). The origin of this receptor is a man aged 50-60 years who had recovered from COVID-19. CDR3 DNA: TGCAGCGTTGAAGAGGCAGGGTTTACCGGGGAGCTGTTTTTT. It is translated as CSVEEAGFTGELFF.